The entry below gives a single T cell receptor (beta chain) sequence along with its context. This entry is derived from a study of control samples from healthy donors and cancer patients. The data were produced by immunoSEQ multiplex PCR, yet TCRdb's version contains in-frame clones alone and is incomplete. The sample has 130,000 or so clones, approximately 87% seen once. This CDR3 contains 14 residues. The germline V gene has CDR1 SGHRS and CDR2 YFSETQ. J lost 2 bases, V lost 5 bases, and 4 bases had no gene match. The receptor was derived from a man younger than 40 in good health. The chain uses TRBV5-1 and TRBJ1-3, with TRBD1 matching over 7 bases. The sequenced sample consisted of blood. The CDR3 loop is CASRGTVPGNTIYF. CDR3 DNA: TGCGCCAGCAGAGGGACAGTCCCTGGAAACACCATATATTTT.